Sequencing of this T cell receptor beta chain was carried out in a study of T cells in Graves' hyperthyroidism and ophthalmopathy. Study conclusions and caveats: In validation, the model predicted ophthalmopathy. These predictions came a median roughly six months before onset. Most thyroid clonotypes expanded above 0.001 were also detected in blood.

RNA transcripts yielded amplified TCR beta CDR3 regions. The HTBI primer set served for first-round RT-PCR of the TCR CDR3. TCRdb reprocessed the multiplex PCR reads with MiXCR, giving one entry per CDR3 protein. The sample lists about 770,000 distinct CDR3 sequences; approximately 18% were seen once. Trimming cost V 4 bases and J 1 base, with 14 bases left between them. Germline-derived CDR1 and CDR2 are SGDLS and YYNGEE. This CDR3 spans 16 amino acids. As concerns this clonotype: Its cognate antigen is unknown.

The sequence was collected from a woman between 45 and 65 years old with Graves' hyperthyroidism that later progressed to Graves' ophthalmopathy. The material sequenced was blood. The chain combines TRBV9 with TRBJ2-2; D possibly corresponds to TRBD1 (5 bases). The CDR3 loop reads CASSRRGRENTGELFF. The CDR3 DNA is TGTGCCAGCAGCCGCCGAGGCAGGGAGAACACCGGGGAGCTGTTTTTT.